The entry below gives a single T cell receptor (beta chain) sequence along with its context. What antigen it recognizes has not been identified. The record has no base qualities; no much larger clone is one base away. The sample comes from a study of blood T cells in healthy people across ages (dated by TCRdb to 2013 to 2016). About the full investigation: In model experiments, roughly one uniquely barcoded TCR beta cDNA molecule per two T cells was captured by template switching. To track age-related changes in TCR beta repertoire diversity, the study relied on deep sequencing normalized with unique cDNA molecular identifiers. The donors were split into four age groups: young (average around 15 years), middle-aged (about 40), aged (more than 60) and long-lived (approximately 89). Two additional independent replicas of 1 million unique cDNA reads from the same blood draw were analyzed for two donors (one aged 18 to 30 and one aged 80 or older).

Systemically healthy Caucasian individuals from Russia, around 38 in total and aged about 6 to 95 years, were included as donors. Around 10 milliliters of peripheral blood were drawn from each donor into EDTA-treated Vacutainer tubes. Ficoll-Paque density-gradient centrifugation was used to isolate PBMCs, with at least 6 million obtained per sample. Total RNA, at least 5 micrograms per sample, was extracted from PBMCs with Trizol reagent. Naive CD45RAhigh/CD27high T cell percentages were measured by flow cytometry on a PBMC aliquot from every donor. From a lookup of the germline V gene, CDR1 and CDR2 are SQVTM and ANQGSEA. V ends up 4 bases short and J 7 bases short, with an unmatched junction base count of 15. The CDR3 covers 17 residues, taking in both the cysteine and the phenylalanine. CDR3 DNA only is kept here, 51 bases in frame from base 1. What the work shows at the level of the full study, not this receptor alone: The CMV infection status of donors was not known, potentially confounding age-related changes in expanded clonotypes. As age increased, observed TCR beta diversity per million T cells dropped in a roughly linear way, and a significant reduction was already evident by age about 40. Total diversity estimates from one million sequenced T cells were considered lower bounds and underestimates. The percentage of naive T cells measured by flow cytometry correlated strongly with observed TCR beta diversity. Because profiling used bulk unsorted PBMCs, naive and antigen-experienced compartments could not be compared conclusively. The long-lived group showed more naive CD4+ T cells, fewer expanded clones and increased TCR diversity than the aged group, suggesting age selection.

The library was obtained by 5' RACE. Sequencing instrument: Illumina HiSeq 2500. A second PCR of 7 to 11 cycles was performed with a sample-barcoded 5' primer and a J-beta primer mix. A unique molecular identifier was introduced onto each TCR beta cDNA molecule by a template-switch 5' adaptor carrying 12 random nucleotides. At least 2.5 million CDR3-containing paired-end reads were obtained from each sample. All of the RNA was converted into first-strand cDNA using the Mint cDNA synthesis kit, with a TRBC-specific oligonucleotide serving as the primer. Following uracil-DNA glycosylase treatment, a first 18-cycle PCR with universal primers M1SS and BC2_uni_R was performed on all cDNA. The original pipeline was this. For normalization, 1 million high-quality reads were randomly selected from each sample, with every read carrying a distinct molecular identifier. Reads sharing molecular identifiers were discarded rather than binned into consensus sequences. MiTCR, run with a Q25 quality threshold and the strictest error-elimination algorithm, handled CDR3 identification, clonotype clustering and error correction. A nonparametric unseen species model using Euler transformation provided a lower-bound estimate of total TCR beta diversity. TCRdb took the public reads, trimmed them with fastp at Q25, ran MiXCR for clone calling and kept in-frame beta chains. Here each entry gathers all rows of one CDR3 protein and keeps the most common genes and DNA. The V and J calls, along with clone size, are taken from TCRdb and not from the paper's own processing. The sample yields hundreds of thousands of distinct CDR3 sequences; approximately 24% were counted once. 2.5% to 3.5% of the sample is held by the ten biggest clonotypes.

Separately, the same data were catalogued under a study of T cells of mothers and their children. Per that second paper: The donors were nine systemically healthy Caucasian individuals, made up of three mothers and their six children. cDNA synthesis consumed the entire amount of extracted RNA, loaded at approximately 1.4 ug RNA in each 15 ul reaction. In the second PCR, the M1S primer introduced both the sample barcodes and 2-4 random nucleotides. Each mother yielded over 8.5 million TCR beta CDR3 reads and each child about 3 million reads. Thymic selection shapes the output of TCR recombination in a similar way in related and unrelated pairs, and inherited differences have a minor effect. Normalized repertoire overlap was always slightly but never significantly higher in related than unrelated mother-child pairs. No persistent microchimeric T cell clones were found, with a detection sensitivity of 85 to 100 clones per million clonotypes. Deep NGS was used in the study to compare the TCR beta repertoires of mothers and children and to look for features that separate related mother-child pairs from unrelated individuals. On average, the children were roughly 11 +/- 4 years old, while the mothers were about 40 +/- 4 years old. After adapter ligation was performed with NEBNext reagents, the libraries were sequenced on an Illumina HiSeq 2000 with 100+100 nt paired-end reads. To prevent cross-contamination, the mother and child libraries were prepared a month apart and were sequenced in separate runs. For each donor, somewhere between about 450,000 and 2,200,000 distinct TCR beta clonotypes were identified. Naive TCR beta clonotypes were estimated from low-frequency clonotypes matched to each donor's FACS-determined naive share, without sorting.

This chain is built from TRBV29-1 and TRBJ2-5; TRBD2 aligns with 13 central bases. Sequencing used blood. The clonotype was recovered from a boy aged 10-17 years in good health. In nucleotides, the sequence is TGCAGCGTTGGCCCCGGGACTAGCGGGACTAACAACTCGACCCAGTACTTC. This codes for CSVGPGTSGTNNSTQYF.